This T cell receptor (beta chain) came from a study of post-analysis software for immune sequencing data. Libraries were made from TCR beta cDNA, and they carried unique molecular identifiers. MiXCR was run by TCRdb on the PCR reads, yielding one entry per CDR3 protein. The table shows roughly 600,000 distinct CDR3 sequences, with about 44% occurring only once. With respect to this clonotype: No antigen is known for it.

Whole-study findings and limits: About five TRBV segments, including TRBV5-6, TRBV5-1 and TRBV20-1, were more frequent in patients than controls.

CDR1 is MGHRA, CDR2 YSYEKL, per germline. The CDR3 extends over 13 amino acids. V was cut by 1 base and J by 2 bases, with 6 bases left in between. The rearrangement links TRBV4-1 to TRBJ2-7; D gene ambiguous. The sequencing input was blood. This TCR derives from a girl aged 5 to 17 with multiple sclerosis. The CDR3 region is CASSQGETYEQYF. The CDR3 DNA sequence: TGCGCCAGCAGCCAAGGGGAAACCTACGAGCAGTACTTC.